The 19 T cell receptor beta chains below all came from one sample that was sequenced in a study of breast tumors, draining lymph nodes, adjacent tissues. TCRdb itself ran the multiplex PCR reads through MiXCR, one entry per CDR3 protein. The sample lists hundreds of thousands of distinct CDR3 sequences, about 32% occurring once. Breast cancer patients provided tissue from their axillary draining lymph nodes. What was sequenced was axillary lymph node tissue. The origin of the receptors is a female donor with breast cancer. Some clones in this sample may be carry-over from other donors' samples.

In this sample, this clonotype turned up many times. The CDR3 coding sequence is TGTGCCACCAGTGATTCCCGGACAGGGCGCACAGATACGCAGTATTTT. Amino acids: CATSDSRTGRTDTQYF. This rearrangement joins TRBV24-1 to TRBJ2-3; 8 bases agree with TRBD1. J lost 1 base, V lost 2 bases, and 4 bases had no gene match. This CDR3 is built from 16 residues. Germline CDR1 and CDR2: KGHDR and SFDVKD.

This clonotype appeared many times. The chain carries TRBV20-1 and TRBJ2-1; TRBD2 aligns across 9 bases. This CDR3 is built from 14 residues. Germline trimming cut 0 bases from V and 10 bases from J; bases unmatched to any gene: 7. Germline V gives CDR1 DFQATT, CDR2 SNEGSKA (reference sequence). CDR3 loop: CSARDPPGLAEQFF. For the CDR3, the DNA is TGCAGTGCTAGAGACCCCCCGGGACTAGCAGAGCAGTTCTTC.

The table lists this clonotype with many counts. A much bigger clone sits one base away, suggesting this may be a read error. This chain connects TRBV20-1 to TRBJ2-7; 9 bases are a match to TRBD2. Germline V gives CDR1 DFQATT, CDR2 SNEGSKA (reference sequence). This CDR3 comprises 17 residues. Trimming removed 0 bases from V and 1 base from J; junction bases left unmatched: 10. The CDR3, as DNA: TGCAGTGCTAGAGACCCCCGGACTAGCGCATATTCCTACGAGCAGTACTTC. Its protein is CSARDPRTSAYSYEQYF.

The gene calls are TRBV10-3 and TRBJ1-3; the D gene is possibly TRBD1 (6 bases). The germline V and J ends were trimmed by 10 bases and 0 bases, with 22 bases remaining between them. Per germline, CDR1 ENHRY and CDR2 SYGVKD. CDR3 length: 17 residues. CDR3 nucleotide sequence: TGTGCCACCAAGAACCGACAGGCTGTTAGCTCTGGAAACACCATATATTTT. This gives the protein CATKNRQAVSSGNTIYF.

The chain joins TRBV19 to TRBJ1-1, with TRBD1 matching over 9 bases. The CDR3 extends over 16 amino acids. Unmatched junction bases numbered 10, after V lost 4 bases and J lost 4 bases. Germline assignment: CDR1 LNHDA and CDR2 SQIVND (reference sequence). The CDR3 bases are TGTGCCAGTAGTAAAGGGACAGGGCGATTGGGCACTGAAGCTTTCTTT. Translating it yields CASSKGTGRLGTEAFF.

This clonotype appeared many times. The chain combines TRBV29-1 with TRBJ2-1; TRBD2 matches 13 bases. Germline V gene sequence: CDR1 SQVTM, CDR2 ANQGSEA. CDR3 length: 19 amino acids. Trimming took 1 base from V and 2 from J; bases not matched to a gene: 11. The CDR3 DNA is TGCAGCGTTGAAGTCTTTCGGACTAGCGGGAGTGATGCCTACAATGAGCAGTTCTTC. Protein sequence: CSVEVFRTSGSDAYNEQFF.

Notes on this clonotype: It may be a read error: a sequence one base away is much more abundant. The V call is TRBV20-1, the J call TRBJ1-3; no definite D call. This CDR3 is built from 14 residues. Per germline, CDR1 DFQATT and CDR2 SNEGSKA (reference sequence). This CDR3 reads CSARVHHSGTTIYF. CDR3 DNA: TGCAGTGCTAGAGTACACCACTCTGGAACCACCATATATTTT.

This clonotype was seen a single time. In this CDR3 the conserved last residue, phenylalanine or tryptophan, is missing, so a read error is likely. V is TRBV7-8 and J is TRBJ1-2; 7 nucleotides line up with TRBD1. The CDR3 totals 14 residues. J lost 5 bases, V lost 2 bases, and 5 bases had no gene match. Germline assignment: CDR1 SGHVS and CDR2 FQNEAQ. The CDR3 is CASSLRRQGYGYTL. Here the CDR3 DNA reads TGTGCCAGCAGCTTAAGGAGACAGGGTTATGGCTACACCCTC.

J is TRBJ2-2 and V is TRBV11-3, with 7 nucleotides matching TRBD1. V lost 5 bases to trimming and J lost 4 bases; unmatched junction nucleotides: 7. The CDR3 runs 15 residues. Germline CDR1 and CDR2: SGHNT and YENEEA. This CDR3 reads CASSPGTASTGELFF. In nucleotides, the CDR3 is TGTGCCAGCAGCCCTGGGACAGCGAGCACCGGGGAGCTGTTTTTT.

A remark on this clonotype: A much more abundant neighbour one base away suggests this may be a read error. The rearrangement links TRBV20-1 to TRBJ1-3; a weak D match, TRBD1 (5 bases). The CDR3 is made up of 14 amino acids. Germline V lookup: CDR1 DFQATT, CDR2 SNEGSKA (reference sequence). CDR3 amino acids: CSARGGETGTTIYF. CDR3 DNA sequence: TGCAGTGCTAGGGGGGGAGAGACTGGAACCACCATATATTTT.

This clonotype was detected many times. CDR3 protein: CASSLRAAAEQYF. The CDR3 bases are TGTGCCAGCAGCTTAAGAGCGGCAGCCGAGCAGTACTTC. The genes are TRBV7-3 and TRBJ2-7, with D possibly being TRBD2 (5 bases). The germline V gene encodes CDR1 SGHTA and CDR2 FQGTGA. Trimming pared 1 base from V and 6 bases from J, leaving 10 bases between. The CDR3 is 13 amino acids.

V and J are TRBV12-3 or TRBV12-4 and TRBJ2-2; 8 nucleotides align to TRBD2. The V and J ends lost 6 bases and 7 bases, in that order; junction bases with no gene match: 4. The length of the CDR3 is 13 residues. CDR3 nucleotides: TGTGCCAGCAGGGTCGCGGGGGGCGGGGAGCTGTTTTTT. Translated, it gives CASRVAGGGELFF.

This clonotype was seen repeatedly, ten times or more. This CDR3 is CATGGLAGTGELFF. CDR3 bases: TGTGCCACCGGCGGGCTAGCGGGCACCGGGGAGCTGTTTTTT. The chain has TRBV10-3 and TRBJ2-2; the match to TRBD2 covers 8 bases. The germline CDR1 and CDR2 sequences are ENHRY and SYGVKD. The CDR3 consists of 14 residues. Germline trimming cut 10 bases from V and 4 bases from J; bases unmatched to any gene: 8.

This clonotype has only one observation. At one end, the junction sequence differs from germline, possibly due to a read error. The chain couples TRBV5-1 to TRBJ2-3, with 12 bases that match TRBD2. The CDR3 loop spans 17 amino acids. Germline-derived CDR1 and CDR2 are SGHRS and YFSETQ. In DNA, the CDR3 is TGCACCAGCAGCTTGGTACTAGCGGGAGGCCCTTCAGATACGCAGTATTTT. This translates into CTSSLVLAGGPSDTQYF.

This clonotype was detected ten times or more. The V and J genes are TRBV7-8 and TRBJ2-7; D possibly corresponds to TRBD2 (5 bases). Trimming shortened V by 1 base and J by 0 bases, and 10 bases separated the two germline ends. CDR1 is SGHVS, CDR2 FQNEAQ, per germline. The CDR3 totals 15 residues. For the CDR3, the DNA is TGTGCCAGCAGCTTAGTGGCGGGTACCTCCTACGAGCAGTACTTC. Translation: CASSLVAGTSYEQYF.

V is TRBV5-1 and J is TRBJ1-1; D is ambiguous. V was shortened by 5 bases and J by 2 bases, with 13 bases between the two germline ends. The CDR3 runs 14 residues. CDR1 is SGHRS and CDR2 is YFSETQ in the germline V gene. The CDR3 sequence is CASRSSTTNTEAFF. DNA of the CDR3: TGCGCCAGCAGGAGCAGCACGACCAACACTGAAGCTTTCTTT.

On this clonotype itself: A single base separates this from a much larger clone, so it may be a read error. The chain links TRBV3-1 to TRBJ2-7, with TRBD2 as a possible D gene (6 bases). The germline V gene has CDR1 LGHDT and CDR2 YNNKEL (reference sequence). The CDR3 totals 13 residues. The CDR3 loop reads CTSSLRLDYEQYF. Written as DNA, the CDR3 is TGTACCAGCAGCCTAAGACTAGATTACGAGCAGTACTTC.

This clonotype was seen many times. The chain employs TRBV24-1 and TRBJ2-5; a possible D gene is TRBD1 (6 bases). Germline assignment: CDR1 KGHDR and CDR2 SFDVKD. The germline V and J ends were trimmed by 4 bases and 3 bases, with 14 bases remaining between them. The CDR3 consists of 15 residues. The CDR3 coding sequence is TGTGCCACCAGTGACGCGCGGGCAGGGGAAGAGACCCAGTACTTC. This codes for CATSDARAGEETQYF.

This clonotype was seen at least ten times. The chain has TRBV20-1 and TRBJ1-3, with 8 bases fitting TRBD1. The CDR3 sequence is 13 residues long. Germline CDR1 reads DFQATT; CDR2 reads SNEGSKA (reference sequence). Trimming took 4 bases from V and 4 from J; bases not matched to a gene: 3. Written as DNA, the CDR3 is TGCAGTGCTACCAGGACAGGGGGAAACACCATATATTTT. Protein sequence: CSATRTGGNTIYF.